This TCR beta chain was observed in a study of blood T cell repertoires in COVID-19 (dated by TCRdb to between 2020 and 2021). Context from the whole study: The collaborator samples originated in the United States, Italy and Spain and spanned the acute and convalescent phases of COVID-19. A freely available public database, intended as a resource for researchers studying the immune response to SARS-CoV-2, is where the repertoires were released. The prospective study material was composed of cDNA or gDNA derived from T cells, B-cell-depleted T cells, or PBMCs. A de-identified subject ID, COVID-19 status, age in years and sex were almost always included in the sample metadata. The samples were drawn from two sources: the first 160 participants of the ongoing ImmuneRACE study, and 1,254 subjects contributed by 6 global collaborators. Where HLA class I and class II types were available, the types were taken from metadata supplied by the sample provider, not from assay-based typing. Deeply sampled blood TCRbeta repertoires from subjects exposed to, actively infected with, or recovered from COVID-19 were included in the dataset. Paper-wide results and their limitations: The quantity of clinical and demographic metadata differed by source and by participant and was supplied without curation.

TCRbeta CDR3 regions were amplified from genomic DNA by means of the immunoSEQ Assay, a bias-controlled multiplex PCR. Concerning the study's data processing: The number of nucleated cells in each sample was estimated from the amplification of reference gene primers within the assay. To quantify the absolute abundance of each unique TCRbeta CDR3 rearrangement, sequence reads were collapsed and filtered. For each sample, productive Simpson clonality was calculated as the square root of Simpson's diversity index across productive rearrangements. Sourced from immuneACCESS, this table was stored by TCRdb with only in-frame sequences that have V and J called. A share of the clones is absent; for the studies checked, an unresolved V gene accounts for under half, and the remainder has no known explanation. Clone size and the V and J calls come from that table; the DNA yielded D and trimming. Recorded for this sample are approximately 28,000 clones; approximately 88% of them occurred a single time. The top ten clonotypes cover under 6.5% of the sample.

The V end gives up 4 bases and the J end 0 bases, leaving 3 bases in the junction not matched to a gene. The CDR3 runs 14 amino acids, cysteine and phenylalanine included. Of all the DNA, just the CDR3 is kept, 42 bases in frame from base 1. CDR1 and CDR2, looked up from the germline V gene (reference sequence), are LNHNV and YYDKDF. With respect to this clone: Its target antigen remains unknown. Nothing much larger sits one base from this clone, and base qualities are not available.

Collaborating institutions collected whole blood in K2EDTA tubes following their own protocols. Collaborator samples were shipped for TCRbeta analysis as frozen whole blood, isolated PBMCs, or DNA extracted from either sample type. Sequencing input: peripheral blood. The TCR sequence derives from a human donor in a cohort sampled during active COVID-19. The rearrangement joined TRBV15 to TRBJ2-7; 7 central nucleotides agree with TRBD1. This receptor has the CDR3 CATSNRQGSYEQYF. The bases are TGTGCCACCAGCAATAGACAGGGCTCCTACGAGCAGTACTTC.